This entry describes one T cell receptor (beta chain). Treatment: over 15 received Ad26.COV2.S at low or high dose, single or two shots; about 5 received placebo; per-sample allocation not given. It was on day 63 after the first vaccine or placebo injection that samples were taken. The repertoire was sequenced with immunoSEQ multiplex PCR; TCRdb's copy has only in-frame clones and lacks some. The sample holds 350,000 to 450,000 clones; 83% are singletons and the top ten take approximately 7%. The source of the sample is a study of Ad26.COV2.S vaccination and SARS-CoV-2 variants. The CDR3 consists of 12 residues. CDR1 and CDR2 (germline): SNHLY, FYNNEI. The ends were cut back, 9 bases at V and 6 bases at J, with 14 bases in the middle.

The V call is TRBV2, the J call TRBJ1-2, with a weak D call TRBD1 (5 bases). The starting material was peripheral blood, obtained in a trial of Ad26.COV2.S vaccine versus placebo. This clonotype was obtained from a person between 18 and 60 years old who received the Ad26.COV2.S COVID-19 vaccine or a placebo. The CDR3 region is CARFQGSHGYTF. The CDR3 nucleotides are TGTGCCAGATTCCAGGGATCCCATGGCTACACCTTC.